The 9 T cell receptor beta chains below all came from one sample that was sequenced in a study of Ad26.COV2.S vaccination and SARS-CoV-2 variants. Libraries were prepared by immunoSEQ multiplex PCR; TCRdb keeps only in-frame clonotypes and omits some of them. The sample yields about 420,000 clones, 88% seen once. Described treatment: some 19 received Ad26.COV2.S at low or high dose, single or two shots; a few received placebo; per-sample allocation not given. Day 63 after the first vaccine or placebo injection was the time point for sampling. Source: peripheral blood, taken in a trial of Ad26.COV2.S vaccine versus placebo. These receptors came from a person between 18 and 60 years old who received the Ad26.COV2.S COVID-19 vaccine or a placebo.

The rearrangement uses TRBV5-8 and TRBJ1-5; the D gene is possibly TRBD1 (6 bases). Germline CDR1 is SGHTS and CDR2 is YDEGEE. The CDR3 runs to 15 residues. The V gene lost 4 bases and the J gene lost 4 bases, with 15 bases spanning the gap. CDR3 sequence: CASSITQGRNQPQHF. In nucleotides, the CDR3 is TGTGCCAGCAGCATCACGCAGGGGAGGAATCAGCCCCAGCATTTT.

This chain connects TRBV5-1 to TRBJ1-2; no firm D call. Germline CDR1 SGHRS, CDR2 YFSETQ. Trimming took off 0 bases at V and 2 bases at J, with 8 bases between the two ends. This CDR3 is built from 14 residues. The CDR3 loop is CASSLGLTNYGYTF. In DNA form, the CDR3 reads TGCGCCAGCAGCTTGGGTCTAACAAACTATGGCTACACCTTC.

Written as DNA, the CDR3 is TGTGCCAGCCAAAGGGCCCCCATGAACACTGAAGCTTTCTTT. Its protein product is CASQRAPMNTEAFF. The chain links TRBV6-5 to TRBJ1-1; D call uncertain. Germline CDR1 is MNHEY and CDR2 is SVGAGI. Trimming took off 8 bases at V and 0 bases at J, with 13 bases between the two ends. The CDR3 is made up of 14 amino acids.

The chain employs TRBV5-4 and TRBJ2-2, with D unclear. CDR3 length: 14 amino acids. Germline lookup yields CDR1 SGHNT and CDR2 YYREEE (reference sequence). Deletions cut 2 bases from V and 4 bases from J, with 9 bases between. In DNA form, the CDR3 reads TGTGCCAGCAGCTTCCTTCTGGGCACCGGGGAGCTGTTTTTT. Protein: CASSFLLGTGELFF.

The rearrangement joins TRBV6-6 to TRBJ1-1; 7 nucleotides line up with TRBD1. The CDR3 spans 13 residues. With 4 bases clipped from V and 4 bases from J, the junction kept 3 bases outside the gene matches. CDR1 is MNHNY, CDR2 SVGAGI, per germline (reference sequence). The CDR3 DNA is TGTGCCAGCAGTTGGGACAGTTTCACTGAAGCTTTCTTT. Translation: CASSWDSFTEAFF.

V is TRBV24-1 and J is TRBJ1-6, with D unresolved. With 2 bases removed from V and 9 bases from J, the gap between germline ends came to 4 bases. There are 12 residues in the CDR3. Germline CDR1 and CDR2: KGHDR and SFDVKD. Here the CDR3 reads CATSDSGSPLHF. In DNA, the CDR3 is TGTGCCACCAGTGATTCTGGTTCACCCCTCCACTTT.

This chain's CDR3 is CASSKGQTSVDEQYF. In nucleotides, the CDR3 is TGTGCCAGCAGCAAGGGACAGACGTCCGTCGACGAGCAGTACTTC. J is TRBJ2-7 and V is TRBV7-9; 7 nucleotides match TRBD1. CDR3 length: 15 amino acids. Losses at the gene ends were 5 bases for V and 5 bases for J; bases not matched to a gene: 12. CDR1 and CDR2 (germline): SEHNR, FQNEAQ (reference sequence).

As DNA, the CDR3 is TGTGCCAGTAATGTGGGCTATGGCTACACCTTC. Amino acids: CASNVGYGYTF. The chain is built from TRBV19 and TRBJ1-2; no clear D gene. This CDR3 contains 11 residues. Germline CDR1 reads LNHDA; CDR2 reads SQIVND (reference sequence). Trimming stripped 7 bases from V and 4 bases from J, with 7 bases between. Full variable domain (rest looked up from reference TRBV19 and TRBJ1-2): DGGITQSPKYLFRKEGQNVTLSCEQNLNHDAMYWYRQDPGQGLRLIYYSQIVNDFQKGDIAEGYSVSREKKESFPLTVTSAQKNPTAFYLCASNVGYGYTFGSGTRLTVV.

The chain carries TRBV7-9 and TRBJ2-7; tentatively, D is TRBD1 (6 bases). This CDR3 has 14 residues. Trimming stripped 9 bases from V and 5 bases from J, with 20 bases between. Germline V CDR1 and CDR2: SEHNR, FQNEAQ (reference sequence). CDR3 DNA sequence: TGTGCCAGTAAGCGACCAGGGGAAGGCCACGAGCAGTACTTC. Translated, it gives CASKRPGEGHEQYF.